This TCR beta chain was identified in a study of T-cell reconstitution after alpha-beta-depleted transplantation in children (dated by TCRdb to 2015 to 2016). Describing the broader study: The study quantitatively tracked T-cell immune reconstitution after TCRalphabeta/CD19-depleted allogeneic hematopoietic cell transplantation in children using TCR repertoire profiling.

CDR1 DFQATT and CDR2 SNEGSKA were looked up in the germline V gene (reference sequence). There are 15 amino acids in the CDR3, from cysteine to phenylalanine inclusive. Here the CDR3 DNA is all that survives: 45 bases in frame from base 1. V and J are truncated by 5 bases and 1 base respectively, leaving an intervening sequence of 16 bases. Points on this clonotype: Its antigen has not been determined. Base quality data are lacking; no much larger clone is found one base away.

Study-wide findings and limitations: In some patients, the high TCRbeta diversity seen at day 60 was put down to recipient T cells and intrathymic progenitors that had survived conditioning. Hyperexpanded clone frequencies declined over subsequent months; after one year, T-cell counts and TCRbeta diversity were mostly attributed to newly produced T cells. Apparently early alphabetaT-cell count recovery about two months after transplant reportedly relied on only several hundred rapidly expanded clones derived from non-depleted graft cells.

The sample's treatment or condition, from its label and the paper: allogeneic hematopoietic cell transplantation with graft depleted of TCRalphabeta T cells and CD19 B cells. Transplant recipients were children who received TCRalphabeta/CD19-depleted allogeneic hematopoietic cell grafts. The library was prepared using PCR. Data came from an Illumina HiSeq 2500. TCR library preparation used molecular barcoding, with unique molecular identifiers applied to normalize quantification of the TCRbeta repertoire. TCRdb cleaned the public reads at Q25 with fastp, built clones with MiXCR and kept in-frame beta chains. Every CDR3 protein is listed once, alongside the most common genes and DNA of its rows. The sample contains 200,000 to 300,000 distinct CDR3 sequences, roughly 26% of them found a single time. Approximately 2.5% of the sample belongs to the ten largest clones.

The sample was PBMCs, taken before TCRalphabeta/CD19-depleted stem cell transplant. Rearrangement joined TRBV20-1 to TRBJ2-3; the D region is possibly TRBD1 or TRBD2, each matching across 6 bases. The origin of this receptor is a girl under 10 years old with Fanconi anemia, due to receive a stem cell transplant. The DNA sequence reads TGCAGTGCTTACCTTCGTAGGGGGGGCACAGATACGCAGTATTTT. This translates into CSAYLRRGGTDTQYF.